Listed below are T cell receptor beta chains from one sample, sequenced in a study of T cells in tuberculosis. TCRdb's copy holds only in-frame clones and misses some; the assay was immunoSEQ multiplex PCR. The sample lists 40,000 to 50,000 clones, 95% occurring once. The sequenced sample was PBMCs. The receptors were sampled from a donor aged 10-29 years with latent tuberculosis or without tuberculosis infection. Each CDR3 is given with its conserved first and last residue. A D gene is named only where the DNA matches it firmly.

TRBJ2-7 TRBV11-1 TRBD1 CASSRRTGKGEQYF
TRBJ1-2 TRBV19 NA CASSSSGRNYGYTF
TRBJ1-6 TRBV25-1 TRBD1 CASRNDRGLGSPLHF
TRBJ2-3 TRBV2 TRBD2 CASTARASGGSSSTDTQYF
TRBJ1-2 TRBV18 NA CASSPPSTGLYGYTF
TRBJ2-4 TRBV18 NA CASSPPQLKNIQYF
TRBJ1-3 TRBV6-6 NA CASSSGISGNTIYF
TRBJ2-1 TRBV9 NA CASSTVASSYNEQFF
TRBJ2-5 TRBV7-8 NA CASSLVRGAGETQYF
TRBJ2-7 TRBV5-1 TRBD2 CASTAGGKSYEQYF
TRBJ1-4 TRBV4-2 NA CASSRTEQGTNEKLFF
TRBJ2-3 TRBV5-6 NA CASSLGEYSTDTQYF
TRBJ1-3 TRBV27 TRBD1 CASSRARDRRNTIYF
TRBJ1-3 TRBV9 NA CASSANQGNPSSGNTIYF
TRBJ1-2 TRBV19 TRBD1 CASNPRGQGDYGYTF
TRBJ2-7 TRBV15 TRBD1 CATSSGTGGSYEQYF
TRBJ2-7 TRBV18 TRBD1 CASSPGQGIGEQYF
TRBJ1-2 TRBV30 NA CAWYNYGYTF
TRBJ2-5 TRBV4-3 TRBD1 CASSKGQGVGETQYF
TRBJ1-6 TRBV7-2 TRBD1 CASSQWDRGAYNSPLHF
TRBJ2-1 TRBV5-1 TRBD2 CASSLAGGANEQFF
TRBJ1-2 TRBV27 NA CASSLKGGPNYGYTF
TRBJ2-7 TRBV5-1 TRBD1 CASSDPNRGPYEQYF
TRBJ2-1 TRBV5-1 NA CASTTGTSSYNEQFF
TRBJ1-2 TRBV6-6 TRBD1 CASTILGQNYGYTF
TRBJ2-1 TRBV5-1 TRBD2 CASSRSSGGANEQFF
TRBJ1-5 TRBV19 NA CASSIVAENQPQHF
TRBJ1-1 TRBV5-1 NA CASSSGVSPEAFF
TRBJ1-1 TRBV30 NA CAWNVRNTEAFF
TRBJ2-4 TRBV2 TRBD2 CASSGGTSGGLGKNIQYF
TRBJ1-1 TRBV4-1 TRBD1 CASRLTGGTEAFF
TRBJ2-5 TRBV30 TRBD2 CAWSVGKPGLAGVGETQYF
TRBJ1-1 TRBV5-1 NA CASSTGQPVNTEAFF
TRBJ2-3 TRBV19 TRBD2 CASSRRASGVGDTQYF
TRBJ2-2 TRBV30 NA CAWSVQRDGELFF
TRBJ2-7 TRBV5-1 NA CASSFFGPTSDEQYF
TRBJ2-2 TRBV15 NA CATSRVPSDGENTGELFF
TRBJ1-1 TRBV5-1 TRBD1 CASSPGTGLGVGLNTEAFF
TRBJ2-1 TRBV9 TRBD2 CASSTRLAGSYNEQFF
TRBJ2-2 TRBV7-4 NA CASSLGHSTARELFF
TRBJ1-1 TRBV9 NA CASSVGSRGTEAFF
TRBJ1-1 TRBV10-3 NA CAISEIGKGGTEAFF
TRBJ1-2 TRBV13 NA CASSPPRTYGYTF
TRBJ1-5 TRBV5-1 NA CASSIRGNQPQHF
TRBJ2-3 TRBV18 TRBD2 CASSPLAGAPTDTQYF
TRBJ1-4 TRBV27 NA CASSFLSGAGSEKLFF
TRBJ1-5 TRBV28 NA CAGGDDSNQPQHF
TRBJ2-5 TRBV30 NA CAWRSMLASQETQYF